The entry that follows covers one T cell receptor (beta chain) sequence. Its antigen is still unknown. The input lacks base qualities; no much larger clone sits a single base away. The treatment or condition label of this sample denotes: in vitro stimulation with specific CMV peptide epitopes to enrich CMV-specific T cells. The data stem from a study of T cell repertoires in cytomegalovirus infection (dated by TCRdb to the late 2010s). For the study in its entirety: Recently identified HLA-C-restricted CMV epitopes, whose presentation resists viral immunomodulation, were targeted by peptide stimulations together with well-studied HLA-B-restricted epitopes. The HLA type of each donor mattered for the analysis, because public TCR beta signatures pointed to carriage of CMV infection along with the matching HLA type. The full study reports these points: Carriers of CMV infection plus the relevant HLA type were discriminated by the cumulative frequency of public TCR beta family members in the study cohort and in an independent roughly 350-donor cohort. In the ex vivo response, HLA-C-restricted CMV-specific TCR beta clonotypes were dominant, and in two of eight donors the single most frequent clonotype came from this HLA-C-restricted group.

Sequencer: Illumina HiSeq 1500. Through fastp at Q25 and MiXCR, TCRdb rebuilt clones from the public reads, retaining in-frame beta chains. Duplicate CDR3 protein sequences are folded into a single record with the most common DNA and genes. The sample yields 50,000 to 60,000 distinct CDR3 sequences; 15% to 20% were counted once. The ten largest clones add up to roughly 78% of the sample. V is trimmed back by 9 bases and J by 5 bases, and the junction contains 5 bases that no gene match accounts for. Looking up the germline V gene yields CDR1 MNHEY and CDR2 SVGEGT. The CDR3, from cysteine to phenylalanine, totals 12 residues. The entry retains the CDR3 DNA only, 36 bases that are in frame from base 1.

This chain is built from TRBV6-2 or TRBV6-3 and TRBJ1-1; the central 8 bases match TRBD1. The sample here was CD8+ T cells from cultured PBMCs, taken from culture after CMV antigen stimulation. This receptor was taken from a human donor in good health (CMV status not recorded). Some clones in this sample may be carry-over from other donors' samples. The bases read TGTGCCAGTAAATACAGGGGGACTGAAGCTTTCTTT. This encodes CASKYRGTEAFF.